This passage covers 26 T cell receptor beta chains from one sample sequenced in a study of response to subunit inactivated influenza vaccine. TCRdb re-called the RT-PCR reads through MiXCR, storing one row per CDR3 protein. The table shows approximately 520,000 distinct CDR3 sequences, with roughly 27% occurring only once. The specimen comprised CD4+ T cells sorted from PBMCs, sampled more than 4 days after vaccination. The receptors derive from a middle-aged man who received an inactivated influenza vaccine.

The chain recombines TRBV14 with TRBJ2-7; D gene uncertain. The CDR3 is made up of 11 amino acids. Germline V CDR1 and CDR2: SGHDN, FVKESK. V was trimmed by 5 bases and J by 7 bases, leaving 9 bases between them. The CDR3 coding sequence is TGTGCCAGCAGCATAGGCAGGGAGCAGTACTTC. This codes for CASSIGREQYF.

V gene TRBV30 combines with J gene TRBJ1-1; 8 bases agree with TRBD1. The CDR3 length is 13 residues. J was trimmed by 5 bases and V by 2 bases; bases with no gene match: 4. Germline V gives CDR1 GTSNPN, CDR2 SVGIG (reference sequence). The DNA of the CDR3 is TGTGCCTGGAGTAGACAGGGGAGGACTGAAGCTTTCTTT. Translated: CAWSRQGRTEAFF.

This clonotype was seen more than once but under ten times. V and J are TRBV15 and TRBJ2-1; TRBD2 matches 7 bases. The V segment lost 5 bases and the J segment 0 bases; nucleotides outside the gene matches: 4. The CDR3 has 15 amino acids. Germline CDR1 LNHNV, CDR2 YYDKDF (reference sequence). The CDR3 nucleotides read TGTGCCACCAGCTCCGGGAGGTTCTCCTACAATGAGCAGTTCTTC. Encoded protein: CATSSGRFSYNEQFF.

This clonotype was detected a few times. This chain uses TRBV14 with TRBJ2-7; D is ambiguous. Per the germline V gene, CDR1 is SGHDN and CDR2 is FVKESK. This CDR3 is built from 15 residues. The V gene lost 3 bases and the J gene lost 2 bases, with 14 bases spanning the gap. CDR3 protein: CASSQQETATYEQYF. CDR3 DNA: TGTGCCAGCAGCCAGCAAGAGACTGCGACCTACGAGCAGTACTTC.

This chain links TRBV7-9 with TRBJ2-1; D not certain. Trimming stripped 0 bases from V and 8 bases from J, with 8 bases between. Germline V gene data show CDR1 as SEHNR and CDR2 as FQNEAQ (reference sequence). The CDR3 runs to 13 residues. The CDR3 spells CASSLAYPHEQFF. The CDR3 nucleotides read TGTGCCAGCAGCTTAGCTTACCCTCATGAGCAGTTCTTC. The variable domain in full, completed from reference TRBV7-9 and TRBJ2-1, reads DTGVSQNPRHKITKRGQNVTFRCDPISEHNRLYWYRQTLGQGPEFLTYFQNEAQLEKSRLLSDRFSAERPKGSFSTLEIQRTEQGDSAMYLCASSLAYPHEQFFGPGTRLTVL.

The CDR3 is CATSDMSDQYF. In DNA, the CDR3 is TGTGCCACCAGTGATATGTCAGACCAGTACTTC. The rearrangement uses TRBV24-1 and TRBJ2-5; D ambiguous. V shed 3 bases and J shed 10 bases, with 8 bases lying between them. CDR1 is KGHDR and CDR2 is SFDVKD in the germline V gene. CDR3 length equals 11 residues.

V usage is TRBV11-2 and J usage is TRBJ2-5; 7 bases are a match to TRBD2. The CDR3 runs 19 residues. Germline trimming cut 1 base from V and 1 base from J; bases unmatched to any gene: 15. Germline lookup yields CDR1 SGHAT and CDR2 FQNNGV. CDR3 sequence reads: CASSLVFSASGGTQETQYF. The CDR3 coding sequence is TGTGCCAGCAGCTTAGTCTTCTCAGCTAGCGGAGGTACCCAAGAGACCCAGTACTTC. Variable domain in full (rest from reference TRBV11-2 and TRBJ2-5): EAGVAQSPRYKIIEKRQSVAFWCNPISGHATLYWYQQILGQGPKLLIQFQNNGVVDDSQLPKDRFSAERLKGVDSTLKIQPAKLEDSAVYLCASSLVFSASGGTQETQYFGPGTRLLVL.

This clonotype was seen more than once but under ten times. The V gene is TRBV29-1, the J gene TRBJ2-3; D is uncertain. This CDR3 contains 13 residues. V gave up 7 bases and J gave up 0 bases, with 11 bases separating them. The germline V gene has CDR1 SQVTM and CDR2 ANQGSEA. As DNA, the CDR3 is TGCAGCGCCTTACTCGGGAGCACAGATACGCAGTATTTT. Residues: CSALLGSTDTQYF.

This chain joins TRBV1 and TRBJ1-4; the table's TRBD1 call for D was not verified on the DNA. TRBV1 is described as a pseudogene. This CDR3 contains 15 residues. CDR3 protein: CSARGSRDANEKLFF. The CDR3 nucleotides read TGCAGTGCTAGAGGCTCCCGGGACGCTAATGAAAAACTGTTTTTT.

This clonotype was counted a few times. This chain links TRBV20-1 with TRBJ1-1; D ambiguous. V gave up 0 bases and J gave up 0 bases, with 5 bases separating them. The CDR3 has 13 amino acids. Germline V lookup: CDR1 DFQATT, CDR2 SNEGSKA (reference sequence). DNA for the CDR3: TGCAGTGCTAGAGATCCGGTGAACACTGAAGCTTTCTTT. This encodes CSARDPVNTEAFF.

The V gene is TRBV12-3 or TRBV12-4, the J gene TRBJ2-6; 8 bases are shared with TRBD1. This CDR3 has 18 amino acids. V shed 3 bases, J shed 1 base, and the junction held 8 bases outside the gene matches. The CDR3 is CASSFGQGVLSGANVLTF. As DNA, the CDR3 is TGTGCCAGCAGTTTCGGACAGGGTGTCTTATCTGGGGCCAACGTCCTGACTTTC.

The sample holds a few counts of this clonotype. The V gene is TRBV5-1, the J gene TRBJ2-2, with 10 bases identical to TRBD2. The germline CDR1 and CDR2 sequences are SGHRS and YFSETQ. The CDR3 has 15 residues. V shed 0 bases, J shed 5 bases, and the junction held 1 base outside the gene matches. The CDR3 DNA is TGCGCCAGCAGCTTGGCACTAGCGGGAACCGGGGAGCTGTTTTTT. This gives the protein CASSLALAGTGELFF.

The chain recombines TRBV5-1 with TRBJ2-2; D possibly uses TRBD1 or TRBD2 (5 bases each). The V gene's germline CDR1 is SGHRS and CDR2 YFSETQ. V was trimmed by 0 bases and J by 0 bases, leaving 9 bases between them. This CDR3 spans 16 amino acids. The CDR3 DNA reads as TGCGCCAGCAGCTTGGCCCTGGGGGCGAACACCGGGGAGCTGTTTTTT. The encoded protein is CASSLALGANTGELFF.

J is TRBJ2-3 and V is TRBV12-3 or TRBV12-4, with D unclear. The CDR3 runs 13 residues. The V end lost 8 bases, the J end lost 2 bases, and 11 bases lay between the germline ends. Here the CDR3 DNA reads TGTGCCAGCCAGAAGGTGGACACAGATACGCAGTATTTT. It is translated as CASQKVDTDTQYF.

The chain combines TRBV11-1 with TRBJ1-4; D may be TRBD1 (6 bases). V lost 2 bases, J lost 3 bases, and 22 bases lay in between. CDR1 and CDR2 from the germline V gene are SGHAT and FQDESV (reference sequence). The CDR3 runs 19 residues. The CDR3 nucleotides read TGTGCCAGCAGCTTACTTAGATTCGGACAGAGCCAAGCTAATGAAAAACTGTTTTTT. Its translation: CASSLLRFGQSQANEKLFF.

This clonotype has only a few counts. J is TRBJ2-7 and V is TRBV20-1; no clear D gene. Germline V gene data show CDR1 as DFQATT and CDR2 as SNEGSKA (reference sequence). CDR3 length: 11 residues. CDR3 in amino acids: CSKGSSYEQYF. CDR3 sequence (DNA): TGCTCGAAGGGTAGCTCCTACGAGCAGTACTTC.

This clonotype was counted only a few times. The gene calls are TRBV19 and TRBJ2-3; possibly TRBD1 or TRBD2 for D (5 bases each). The CDR3 has 14 residues. V was trimmed by 5 bases and J by 10 bases, leaving 19 bases between them. Germline CDR1 LNHDA, CDR2 SQIVND (reference sequence). CDR3 bases: TGTGCCAGTAGTCCCGGGACGCCGTGGAAAGCGCAGTATTTT. Translated, it gives CASSPGTPWKAQYF.

This clonotype was seen more than once but under ten times. The chain recombines TRBV20-1 with TRBJ2-3; D not certain. The CDR3 runs 13 residues. V was cut by 0 bases and J by 6 bases, with 10 bases left in between. Germline CDR1 reads DFQATT; CDR2 reads SNEGSKA (reference sequence). The DNA of the CDR3 is TGCAGTGCTAGAGACCCTAGACTGGATACGCAGTATTTT. This translates into CSARDPRLDTQYF.

This clonotype has ten or more counts. The chain is built from TRBV6-5 and TRBJ2-2; TRBD2 matches at 8 bases. This CDR3 comprises 16 residues. The junction had 11 bases not matched to a gene; V was cut back by 3 bases and J by 8 bases. CDR1 is MNHEY and CDR2 is SVGAGI in the germline V gene. CDR3 loop: CASSYSGTRGRGELFF. Written as DNA, the CDR3 is TGTGCCAGCAGTTATTCGGGGACTAGGGGAAGAGGGGAGCTGTTTTTT.

About this clonotype itself: The junction differs from germline at one of its ends, possibly a read error. The V and J genes are TRBV12-3 or TRBV12-4 and TRBJ2-2; D remains unclear. This CDR3 comprises 16 residues. CDR3 amino acids: CVSTLTSGRRDGELFF. The CDR3 DNA reads TGTGTCAGCACTTTAACGTCGGGCAGAAGGGACGGGGAGCTGTTTTTT.

The V call is TRBV20-1, the J call TRBJ2-2; D is ambiguous. CDR3 length: 16 residues. V was clipped by 0 bases and J by 0 bases, with 11 bases between them. Germline-derived CDR1 and CDR2 are DFQATT and SNEGSKA (reference sequence). The CDR3 loop is CSARDTTSANTGELFF. The CDR3 DNA sequence: TGCAGTGCTAGAGATACCACATCCGCGAACACCGGGGAGCTGTTTTTT.

The chain employs TRBV6-5 and TRBJ2-5, with a possible D match to TRBD2 (5 bases). Between the trimmed V and J ends, which lost 2 bases and 7 bases, there was a span of 14 bases. The CDR3 has 14 residues. Germline V CDR1 and CDR2: MNHEY, SVGAGI. The DNA of the CDR3 is TGTGCCAGCAGTTACGGCGGGTTATCGTGGACCCAGTACTTC. It codes for CASSYGGLSWTQYF.

This clonotype was seen a handful of times. The chain couples TRBV2 to TRBJ2-7; D not resolved. The CDR3 runs 11 residues. V dropped 8 bases and J dropped 5 bases, with 10 bases sitting between them. Germline CDR1 and CDR2: SNHLY and FYNNEI. This CDR3 reads CASSEVHEQYF. The CDR3 nucleotides are TGTGCCAGCTCCGAGGTCCACGAGCAGTACTTC.

This clonotype occurred a few times. The chain carries TRBV28 and TRBJ1-4; D is unclear. V was clipped by 5 bases and J by 7 bases, with 14 bases between them. The length of the CDR3 is 14 residues. Germline CDR1 reads MDHEN; CDR2 reads SYDVKM. The CDR3 region is CASSPRAGAEKLFF. The CDR3 DNA reads as TGTGCCAGCAGTCCTCGGGCAGGCGCTGAAAAACTGTTTTTT.

The chain uses TRBV6-2 or TRBV6-3 and TRBJ2-5, with TRBD1 identical over 10 bases. The CDR3 runs 14 residues. Germline trimming cut 10 bases from V and 5 bases from J; bases unmatched to any gene: 10. CDR1 is MNHEY, CDR2 SVGEGT, per germline. The CDR3 DNA follows: TGTGCCACCAGACAGGGGGCAATTCGGGAGACCCAGTACTTC. Residues: CATRQGAIRETQYF.

This clonotype was seen ten or more times. The chain is built from TRBV12-3 or TRBV12-4 and TRBJ2-5; D tentatively fits TRBD1 or TRBD2 (6 bases each). The CDR3 consists of 14 residues. V dropped 3 bases and J dropped 0 bases, with 8 bases sitting between them. For the CDR3, the DNA is TGTGCCAGCAGTTTCCGGGGGCACCAAGAGACCCAGTACTTC. This gives the protein CASSFRGHQETQYF.